Each of the 20 T cell receptor beta chains below was sequenced from the same sample in a study of cytomegalovirus exposure and HLA in healthy donors. This PCR relied on a set of 60 Vbeta primers and 13 Jbeta primers. Clones were read by immunoSEQ multiplex PCR, and TCRdb kept only the in-frame ones, dropping some. The sample has 85,000 to 130,000 clones, 76% seen once. The sample was PBMCs. The receptors were sampled from a woman aged 45-60 years in good health and CMV-seropositive.

The V and J genes are TRBV4-2 and TRBJ1-3; 9 bases fit TRBD1. There are 16 residues in the CDR3. The junction had 7 bases not matched to a gene; V was cut back by 3 bases and J by 4 bases. Germline V gene lookup returns CDR1 LGHNA and CDR2 YNFKEQ. CDR3 bases: TGTGCCAGCAGCCAGATACAGGGGGCGCGGGGAAACACCATATATTTT. Encoded protein: CASSQIQGARGNTIYF.

V is TRBV6-1 and J is TRBJ2-7; D might be TRBD2 (5 bases). V was clipped by 6 bases and J by 2 bases, with 14 bases between them. The CDR3 length is 14 residues. From germline, CDR1 is MNHNS and CDR2 SASEGT. The chain's CDR3 is CASRTGLMAYEQYF. In DNA form, the CDR3 reads TGTGCCAGCAGGACCGGACTGATGGCCTACGAGCAGTACTTC.

The J gene is TRBJ1-2, the V gene TRBV19, with a tentative D call TRBD1 (6 bases). The CDR3 length is 14 residues. The germline V gene encodes CDR1 LNHDA and CDR2 SQIVND (reference sequence). The V end lost 5 bases, the J end lost 2 bases, and 12 bases lay between the germline ends. CDR3 residues: CASSRGQLNYGYTF. CDR3 bases: TGTGCCAGTAGTCGGGGACAACTAAACTATGGCTACACCTTC.

V gene TRBV11-3 combines with J gene TRBJ1-1; maybe TRBD1 (5 bases). The CDR3 runs 15 residues. V gave up 4 bases and J gave up 0 bases, with 12 bases separating them. From germline, CDR1 is SGHNT and CDR2 YENEEA. The DNA for the CDR3 is TGTGCCAGCAGCTCGACGACAGTGATGAACACTGAAGCTTTCTTT. This codes for CASSSTTVMNTEAFF. The full variable domain, its missing parts supplied by reference TRBV11-3 and TRBJ1-1, is EAGVVQSPRYKIIEKKQPVAFWCNPISGHNTLYWYLQNLGQGPELLIRYENEEAVDDSQLPKDRFSAERLKGVDSTLKIQPAELGDSAVYLCASSSTTVMNTEAFFGQGTRLTVV.

This clone occurred a few times. The gene calls are TRBV6-5 and TRBJ1-2; unclear D gene. In germline, CDR1 is MNHEY, CDR2 SVGAGI. Trimming removed 5 bases at V and 1 base at J, with 11 bases between. There are 14 residues in the CDR3. CDR3 sequence reads: CASSNQQDNYGYTF. The CDR3 nucleotides read TGTGCCAGCAGTAACCAACAAGATAACTATGGCTACACCTTC.

The chain couples TRBV7-9 to TRBJ1-5; 7 nucleotides line up with TRBD1. CDR1 and CDR2 from the germline V gene are SEHNR and FQNEAQ (reference sequence). This CDR3 has 14 amino acids. The junction had 3 bases not matched to a gene; V was cut back by 5 bases and J by 2 bases. The CDR3 here is CASSHRGGNQPQHF. CDR3 nucleotide sequence: TGTGCCAGCAGCCACAGGGGCGGCAATCAGCCCCAGCATTTT.

The chain has TRBV5-8 and TRBJ1-4, with D perhaps matching TRBD1 (6 bases). Germline-derived CDR1 and CDR2 are SGHTS and YDEGEE. The CDR3 sequence is 15 residues long. Trimming left V 0 bases short and J 3 bases short, with 9 bases between. The CDR3 is CASSLDRVPNEKLFF. The DNA of the CDR3 is TGTGCCAGCAGCTTGGACAGGGTGCCTAATGAAAAACTGTTTTTT.

This clone has more than one count but fewer than ten. The chain links TRBV5-1 to TRBJ1-1; D gene unclear. CDR3 length equals 14 residues. In germline, CDR1 is SGHRS, CDR2 YFSETQ. Trimming stripped 0 bases from V and 1 base from J, with 7 bases between. As DNA, the CDR3 is TGCGCCAGCAGCTTGGCTCAGTCGAACACTGAAGCTTTCTTT. It yields the protein CASSLAQSNTEAFF.

The chain joins TRBV20-1 to TRBJ2-5, with D unclear. Trimming removed 6 bases from V and 3 bases from J, with 8 bases in between. Per the germline V gene, CDR1 is DFQATT and CDR2 is SNEGSKA (reference sequence). The CDR3 consists of 11 residues. This CDR3 is CSASTKETQYF. CDR3 in DNA: TGCAGTGCCAGTACCAAAGAGACCCAGTACTTC.

The chain couples TRBV4-2 to TRBJ1-5, with TRBD1 matching over 8 bases. V gave up 3 bases and J gave up 7 bases; unmatched junction bases: 8. Germline lookup yields CDR1 LGHNA and CDR2 YNFKEQ. This CDR3 comprises 15 residues. The CDR3 nucleotides are TGTGCCAGCAGCCAGGTCGTCGGACAGGGCCAGCCCCAGCATTTT. Translation: CASSQVVGQGQPQHF.

V gene TRBV7-9 combines with J gene TRBJ2-7; TRBD1 matches 7 bases. The CDR3 loop spans 13 amino acids. V gave up 5 bases and J gave up 3 bases; unmatched junction bases: 4. The germline V gene encodes CDR1 SEHNR and CDR2 FQNEAQ (reference sequence). In DNA form, the CDR3 reads TGTGCCAGCAGCCCGACAGGGAACTACGAGCAGTACTTC. Protein product: CASSPTGNYEQYF.

The V and J genes are TRBV15 and TRBJ2-7, with a weak D call TRBD1 (5 bases). The CDR3 runs to 17 residues. The V end lost 1 base, the J end lost 5 bases, and 21 bases lay between the germline ends. Germline V gives CDR1 LNHNV, CDR2 YYDKDF (reference sequence). The chain's CDR3 is CATSRGATDTILDEQYF. The CDR3, as DNA: TGTGCCACCAGCAGAGGCGCGACAGATACTATATTGGACGAGCAGTACTTC.

V and J are TRBV7-9 and TRBJ1-5, with TRBD1 matching over 8 bases. Germline loops: CDR1 SEHNR, CDR2 FQNEAQ (reference sequence). The CDR3 covers 14 residues. The trim removed 6 bases at V and 4 bases at J, leaving 5 bases unmatched. CDR3 nucleotides: TGTGCCAGCAGTACAGGGGGGAGGAATCAGCCCCAGCATTTT. Translation: CASSTGGRNQPQHF.

The sample holds a few counts of this clone. This chain uses TRBV15 with TRBJ2-7; TRBD2 agrees at 12 bases. Germline V gene lookup returns CDR1 LNHNV and CDR2 YYDKDF (reference sequence). This CDR3 is 21 amino acids long. V shed 0 bases, J shed 4 bases, and the junction held 19 bases outside the gene matches. Here the CDR3 DNA reads TGTGCCACCAGCAGAGATTCCTCTAGCGGGAGGGAACCGCCGAGAGTGTACGAGCAGTACTTC. Amino acid sequence: CATSRDSSSGREPPRVYEQYF.

This clone was observed a single time. This chain uses TRBV14 with TRBJ2-3; D gene unclear. The CDR3 totals 11 residues. Trimming shortened V by 6 bases and J by 2 bases, and 3 bases separated the two germline ends. CDR1 and CDR2 from the germline V gene are SGHDN and FVKESK. As DNA, the CDR3 is TGTGCCAGCAGTATCACAGATACGCAGTATTTT. The encoded protein is CASSITDTQYF.

This sequence joins TRBV7-8 and TRBJ1-4, with 8 nucleotides matching TRBD1. This CDR3 spans 17 amino acids. Per germline, CDR1 SGHVS and CDR2 FQNEAQ. The V segment lost 0 bases and the J segment 4 bases; nucleotides outside the gene matches: 7. The CDR3 DNA reads as TGTGCCAGCAGCTTAGCTGGGACAGGACGGTTTAATGAAAAACTGTTTTTT. This codes for CASSLAGTGRFNEKLFF.

In regard to this clone: The sample contains more than one DNA sequence encoding this CDR3. V usage is TRBV6-5 and J usage is TRBJ2-5; 7 nucleotides line up with TRBD1. CDR3 length: 14 residues. The germline CDR1 and CDR2 sequences are MNHEY and SVGAGI. With 7 bases clipped from V and 5 bases from J, the junction kept 10 bases outside the gene matches. Written as DNA, the CDR3 is TGTGCCAGCACTCCGCCGGGACAGCGGGAGACCCAGTACTTC. Its translation is CASTPPGQRETQYF.

In its sample, this clone was seen once. V gene TRBV14 combines with J gene TRBJ2-1; 7 bases align to TRBD1. Germline V lookup: CDR1 SGHDN, CDR2 FVKESK. The CDR3 has 15 residues. V gave up 5 bases and J gave up 1 base; unmatched junction bases: 5. CDR3 in amino acids: CASSDRVKSYNEQFF. CDR3 DNA sequence: TGTGCCAGCAGCGACAGGGTAAAGTCCTACAATGAGCAGTTCTTC.

The J gene is TRBJ1-1, the V gene TRBV30, with D hard to call. The germline V gene encodes CDR1 GTSNPN and CDR2 SVGIG (reference sequence). The V and J ends lost 4 bases and 3 bases respectively, with 12 bases between them. The CDR3 spans 13 residues. CDR3 DNA: TGTGCCTGGAATTCACATGAGGACACTGAAGCTTTCTTT. Its protein product is CAWNSHEDTEAFF.

CDR3 sequence reads: CASNTGYSNQPQHF. The CDR3 DNA reads TGTGCCAGTAATACAGGGTATAGCAATCAGCCCCAGCATTTT. V usage is TRBV19 and J usage is TRBJ1-5; possible D gene TRBD1, 6 bases. Trimming left V 7 bases short and J 0 bases short, with 10 bases between. The CDR3 is 14 amino acids. Germline loops: CDR1 LNHDA, CDR2 SQIVND (reference sequence). The full variable domain, its missing parts supplied by reference TRBV19 and TRBJ1-5, is DGGITQSPKYLFRKEGQNVTLSCEQNLNHDAMYWYRQDPGQGLRLIYYSQIVNDFQKGDIAEGYSVSREKKESFPLTVTSAQKNPTAFYLCASNTGYSNQPQHFGDGTRLSIL.